This section outlines one T cell receptor beta chain sequence together with its context. Its target is unknown. This record belongs to a study of T cells in localized non-small cell lung cancer. Clones were read by immunoSEQ multiplex PCR, and TCRdb kept only the in-frame ones, dropping some. The sample gives roughly 48,000 clones, roughly 77% of which show up once; roughly a sixth is in the top ten. V lost 1 base and J lost 0, with 8 bases in between. Germline V CDR1 and CDR2: SGHDT, YYEEEE. This CDR3 has 15 residues. Points from the study as a whole: In the blood, greater T cell density corresponded to longer overall survival. Investigators sequenced only a single tumor region, leaving heterogeneity possible. Exceeding tumor, uninvolved adjacent lung had the highest T cell clonality.

The V gene is TRBV5-6, the J gene TRBJ1-5, with TRBD1 as a possible D gene (6 bases). This sequence was found in a man aged 40 to 69 with stage I squamous cell lung carcinoma. The sequencing here drew on peripheral blood, taken before any cancer treatment. The CDR3 sequence: CASSLSGASNQPQHF. The CDR3 DNA reads TGTGCCAGCAGCTTGTCAGGGGCTAGCAATCAGCCCCAGCATTTT. The variable domain in full, completed from reference TRBV5-6 and TRBJ1-5, reads DAGVTQSPTHLIKTRGQQVTLRCSPKSGHDTVSWYQQALGQGPQFIFQYYEEEERQRGNFPDRFSGHQFPNYSSELNVNALLLGDSALYLCASSLSGASNQPQHFGDGTRLSIL.